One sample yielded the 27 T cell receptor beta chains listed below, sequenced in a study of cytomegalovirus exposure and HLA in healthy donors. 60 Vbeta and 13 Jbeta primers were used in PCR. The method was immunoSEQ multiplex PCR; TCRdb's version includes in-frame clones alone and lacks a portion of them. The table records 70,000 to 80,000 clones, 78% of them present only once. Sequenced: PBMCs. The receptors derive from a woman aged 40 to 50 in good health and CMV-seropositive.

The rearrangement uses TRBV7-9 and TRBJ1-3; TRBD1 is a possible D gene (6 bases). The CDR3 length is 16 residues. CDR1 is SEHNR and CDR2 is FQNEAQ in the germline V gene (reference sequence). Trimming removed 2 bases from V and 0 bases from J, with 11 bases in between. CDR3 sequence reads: CASSLTGGNSGNTIYF. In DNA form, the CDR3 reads TGTGCCAGCAGCTTAACGGGGGGCAACTCTGGAAACACCATATATTTT.

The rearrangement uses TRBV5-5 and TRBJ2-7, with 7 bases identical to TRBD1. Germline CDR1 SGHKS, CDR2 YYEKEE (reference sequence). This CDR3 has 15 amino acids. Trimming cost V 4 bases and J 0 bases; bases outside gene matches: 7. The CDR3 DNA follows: TGTGCCAGCAGCGGTGGGACAGTTCTCTCCTACGAGCAGTACTTC. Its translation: CASSGGTVLSYEQYF.

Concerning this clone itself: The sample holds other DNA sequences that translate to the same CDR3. Here the CDR3 DNA reads TGTGCCACCAGCTCTAGACAGGGGTATTACAATGAGCAGTTCTTC. Protein: CATSSRQGYYNEQFF. The chain joins TRBV15 to TRBJ2-1; 8 positions match TRBD1. In germline, CDR1 is LNHNV, CDR2 YYDKDF (reference sequence). The CDR3 runs 15 residues. V lost 5 bases, J lost 4 bases, and 7 bases stayed unmatched.

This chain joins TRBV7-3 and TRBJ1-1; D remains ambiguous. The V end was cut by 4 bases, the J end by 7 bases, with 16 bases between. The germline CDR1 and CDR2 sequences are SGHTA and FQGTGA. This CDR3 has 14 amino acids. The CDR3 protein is CASSYSSMVGEAFF. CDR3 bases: TGTGCCAGCAGCTATTCTAGCATGGTGGGTGAAGCTTTCTTT. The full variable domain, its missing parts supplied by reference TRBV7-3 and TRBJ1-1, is GAGVSQTPSNKVTEKGKYVELRCDPISGHTALYWYRQSLGQGPEFLIYFQGTGAADDSGLPNDRFFAVRPEGSVSTLKIQRTERGDSAVYLCASSYSSMVGEAFFGQGTRLTVV.

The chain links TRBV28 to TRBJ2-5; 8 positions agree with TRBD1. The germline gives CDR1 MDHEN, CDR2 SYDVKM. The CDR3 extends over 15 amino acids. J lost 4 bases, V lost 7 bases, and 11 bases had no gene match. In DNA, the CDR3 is TGTGCCAGCATTATCGACAGGGGCGGGTTAGAGACCCAGTACTTC. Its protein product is CASIIDRGGLETQYF.

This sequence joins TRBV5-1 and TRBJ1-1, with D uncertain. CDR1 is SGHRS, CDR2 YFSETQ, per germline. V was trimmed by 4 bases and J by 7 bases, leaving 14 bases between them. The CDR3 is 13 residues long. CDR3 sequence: CASSPLAGLEAFF. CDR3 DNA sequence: TGCGCCAGCAGCCCGCTGGCGGGCCTTGAAGCTTTCTTT.

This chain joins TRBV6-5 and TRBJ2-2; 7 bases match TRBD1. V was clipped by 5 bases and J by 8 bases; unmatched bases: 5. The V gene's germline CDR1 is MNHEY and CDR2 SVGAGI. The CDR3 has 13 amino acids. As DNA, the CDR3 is TGTGCCAGCAGTAACAGGGGCCCGGGGGAGCTGTTTTTT. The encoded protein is CASSNRGPGELFF.

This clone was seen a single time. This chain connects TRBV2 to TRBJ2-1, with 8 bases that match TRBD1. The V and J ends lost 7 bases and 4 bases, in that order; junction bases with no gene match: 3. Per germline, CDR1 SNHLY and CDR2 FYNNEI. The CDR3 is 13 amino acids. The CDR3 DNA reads TGTGCCAGCATTCAGGGGGCGTACAATGAGCAGTTCTTC. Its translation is CASIQGAYNEQFF.

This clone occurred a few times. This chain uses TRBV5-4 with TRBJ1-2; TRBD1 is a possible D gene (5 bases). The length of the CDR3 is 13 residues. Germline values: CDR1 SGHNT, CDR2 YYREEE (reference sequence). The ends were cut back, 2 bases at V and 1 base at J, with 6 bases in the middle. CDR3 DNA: TGTGCCAGCAGCTTAGACAGTAACTATGGCTACACCTTC. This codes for CASSLDSNYGYTF.

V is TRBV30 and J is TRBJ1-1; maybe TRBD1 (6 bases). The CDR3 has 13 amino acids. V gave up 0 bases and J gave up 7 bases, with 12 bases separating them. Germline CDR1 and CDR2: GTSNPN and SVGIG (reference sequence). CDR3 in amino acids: CAWSVGQNVEAFF. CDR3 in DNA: TGTGCCTGGAGTGTGGGACAAAACGTTGAAGCTTTCTTT.

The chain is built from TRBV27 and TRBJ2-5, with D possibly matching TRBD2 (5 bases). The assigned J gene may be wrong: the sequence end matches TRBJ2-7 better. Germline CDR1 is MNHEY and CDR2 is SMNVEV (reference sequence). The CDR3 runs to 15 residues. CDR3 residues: CASSSSSLTGGEQYF. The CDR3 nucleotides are TGTGCCAGCAGTTCCTCTAGCCTTACTGGAGGCGAGCAGTACTTC.

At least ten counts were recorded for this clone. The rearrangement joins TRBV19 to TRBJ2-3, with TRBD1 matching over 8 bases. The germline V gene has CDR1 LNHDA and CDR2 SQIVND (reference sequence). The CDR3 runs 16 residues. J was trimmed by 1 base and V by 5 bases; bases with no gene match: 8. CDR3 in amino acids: CASSASPGQGTDTQYF. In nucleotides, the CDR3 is TGTGCCAGTAGTGCGAGTCCGGGACAGGGCACAGATACGCAGTATTTT.

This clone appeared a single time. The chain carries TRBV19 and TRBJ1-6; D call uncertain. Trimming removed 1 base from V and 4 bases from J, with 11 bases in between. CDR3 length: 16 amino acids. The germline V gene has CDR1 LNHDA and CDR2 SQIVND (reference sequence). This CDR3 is CASSIGRRGYNSPLHF. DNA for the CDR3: TGTGCCAGTAGTATAGGTCGCCGGGGATATAATTCACCCCTCCACTTT. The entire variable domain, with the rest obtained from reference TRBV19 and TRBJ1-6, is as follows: DGGITQSPKYLFRKEGQNVTLSCEQNLNHDAMYWYRQDPGQGLRLIYYSQIVNDFQKGDIAEGYSVSREKKESFPLTVTSAQKNPTAFYLCASSIGRRGYNSPLHFGNGTRLTVT.

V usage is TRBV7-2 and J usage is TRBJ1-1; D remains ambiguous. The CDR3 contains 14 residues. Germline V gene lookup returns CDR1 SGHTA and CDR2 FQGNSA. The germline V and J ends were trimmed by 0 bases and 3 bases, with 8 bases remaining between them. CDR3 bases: TGTGCCAGCAGCTTAGCTCCCGGGTACACTGAAGCTTTCTTT. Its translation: CASSLAPGYTEAFF.

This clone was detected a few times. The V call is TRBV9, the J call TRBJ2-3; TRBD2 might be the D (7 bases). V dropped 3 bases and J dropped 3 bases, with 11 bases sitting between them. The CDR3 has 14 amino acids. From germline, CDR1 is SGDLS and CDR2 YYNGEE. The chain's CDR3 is CASSAGGRTDTQYF. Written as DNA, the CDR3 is TGTGCCAGCAGCGCCGGGGGGCGGACAGATACGCAGTATTTT.

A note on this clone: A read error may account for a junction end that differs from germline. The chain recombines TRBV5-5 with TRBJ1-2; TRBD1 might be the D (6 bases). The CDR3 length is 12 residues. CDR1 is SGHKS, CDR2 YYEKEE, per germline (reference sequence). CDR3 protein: CASSWEGHLNHF. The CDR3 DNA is TGTGCCAGCAGCTGGGAGGGACACCTAAACCACTTC.

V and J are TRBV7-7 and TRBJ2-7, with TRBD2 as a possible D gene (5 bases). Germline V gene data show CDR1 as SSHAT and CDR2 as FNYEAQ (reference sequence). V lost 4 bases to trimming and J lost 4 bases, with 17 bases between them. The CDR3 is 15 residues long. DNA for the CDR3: TGTGCCAGCAGCTCCCCCTGGGGAGAAATTTACGAGCAGTACTTC. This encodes CASSSPWGEIYEQYF.

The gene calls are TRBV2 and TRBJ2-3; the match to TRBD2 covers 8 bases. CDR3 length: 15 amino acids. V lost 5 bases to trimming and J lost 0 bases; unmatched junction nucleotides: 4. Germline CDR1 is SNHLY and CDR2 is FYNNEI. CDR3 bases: TGTGCCAGCAGTTGGGCGGGGGGTAGCACAGATACGCAGTATTTT. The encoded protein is CASSWAGGSTDTQYF.

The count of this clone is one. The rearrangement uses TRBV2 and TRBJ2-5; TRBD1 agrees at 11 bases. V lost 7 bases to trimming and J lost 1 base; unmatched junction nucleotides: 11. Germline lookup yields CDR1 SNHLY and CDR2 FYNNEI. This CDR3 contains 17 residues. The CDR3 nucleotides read TGTGCCAGCATTCAAGCGTGGACAGGGGGCCGCCAAGAGACCCAGTACTTC. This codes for CASIQAWTGGRQETQYF.

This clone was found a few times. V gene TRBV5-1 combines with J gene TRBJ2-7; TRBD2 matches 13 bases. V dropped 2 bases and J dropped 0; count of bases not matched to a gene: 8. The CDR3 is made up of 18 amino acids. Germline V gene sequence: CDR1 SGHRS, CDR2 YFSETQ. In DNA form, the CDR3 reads TGCGCCAGCAGCTTACTGACTAGCGGGGGGCTTAGCTCCTACGAGCAGTACTTC. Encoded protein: CASSLLTSGGLSSYEQYF.

The DNA for the CDR3 is TGTGCCAGCAGATCCGGACAGGGTTTTGAAAAACTGTTTTTT. It specifies CASRSGQGFEKLFF. The chain joins TRBV28 to TRBJ1-4; 8 bases map to TRBD1. The germline gives CDR1 MDHEN, CDR2 SYDVKM. The CDR3 has 14 amino acids. With 6 bases clipped from V and 7 bases from J, the junction kept 7 bases outside the gene matches. Full variable domain (missing parts from reference TRBV28 and TRBJ1-4): DVKVTQSSRYLVKRTGEKVFLECVQDMDHENMFWYRQDPGLGLRLIYFSYDVKMKEKGDIPEGYSVSREKKERFSLILESASTNQTSMYLCASRSGQGFEKLFFGSGTQLSVL.

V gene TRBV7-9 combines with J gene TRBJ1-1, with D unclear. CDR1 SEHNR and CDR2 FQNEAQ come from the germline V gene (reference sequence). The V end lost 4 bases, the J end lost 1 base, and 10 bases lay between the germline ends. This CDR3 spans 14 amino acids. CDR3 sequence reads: CASSSLERNTEAFF. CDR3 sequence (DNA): TGTGCCAGCAGCTCTCTTGAGCGGAACACTGAAGCTTTCTTT.

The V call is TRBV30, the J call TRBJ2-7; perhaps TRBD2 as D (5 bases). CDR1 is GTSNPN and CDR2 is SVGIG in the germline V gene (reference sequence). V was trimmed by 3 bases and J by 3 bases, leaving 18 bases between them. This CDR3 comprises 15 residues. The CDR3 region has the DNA TGTGCCTGGAGGAGCCCGGGATCCAGCCGCTACGAGCAGTACTTC. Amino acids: CAWRSPGSSRYEQYF.

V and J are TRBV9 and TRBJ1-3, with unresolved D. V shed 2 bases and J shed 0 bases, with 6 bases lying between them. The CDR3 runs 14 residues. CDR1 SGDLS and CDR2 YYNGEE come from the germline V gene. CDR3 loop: CASSVQFSGNTIYF. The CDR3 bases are TGTGCCAGCAGCGTCCAGTTCTCTGGAAACACCATATATTTT.

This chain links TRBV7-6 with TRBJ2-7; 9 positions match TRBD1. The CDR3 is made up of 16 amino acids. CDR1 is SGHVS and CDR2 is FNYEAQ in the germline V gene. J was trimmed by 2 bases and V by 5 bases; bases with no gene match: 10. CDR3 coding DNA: TGTGCCAGCAGCCAAAAGCCGGGACAGGGAGCCTACGAGCAGTACTTC. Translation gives CASSQKPGQGAYEQYF.

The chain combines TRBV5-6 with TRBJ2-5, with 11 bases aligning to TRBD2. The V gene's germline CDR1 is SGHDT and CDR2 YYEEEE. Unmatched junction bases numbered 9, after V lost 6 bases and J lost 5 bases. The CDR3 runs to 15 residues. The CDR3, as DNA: TGTGCCAGCATTTTTAGCGGGGGGGCCGAGGAGACCCAGTACTTC. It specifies CASIFSGGAEETQYF.

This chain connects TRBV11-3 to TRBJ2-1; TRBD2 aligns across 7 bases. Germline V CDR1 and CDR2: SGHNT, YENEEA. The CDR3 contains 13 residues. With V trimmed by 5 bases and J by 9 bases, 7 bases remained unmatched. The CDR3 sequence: CASSTGLVGEQFF. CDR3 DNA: TGTGCCAGCAGCACCGGACTAGTTGGTGAGCAGTTCTTC.